This paragraph reports one TCR beta chain. The target antigen is unknown. Primers included in the PCR were 60 Vbeta and 13 Jbeta primers. Sequenced by immunoSEQ multiplex PCR; TCRdb stores in-frame clones only, minus some. This table has nearly 300,000 clones, around 86% appearing once. The sample belongs to a study of cytomegalovirus exposure and HLA in healthy donors. Overall study results and limits: A classifier reportedly called cytomegalovirus status with high sensitivity and specificity. More clonal expansion characterized HLA-associated TCR beta chains than equally common others in a later analysis. Specificity of three CMV-associated chains for CMV antigens was verified in vitro.

The source material was PBMCs. The TCR comes from a man between 35 and 55 years old in good health and CMV-seropositive.

The CDR3 DNA is TGTGCCAGCAGTTACACCGGGACAGGGTTTTCCTACGAGCAGTACTTC. Translating it yields CASSYTGTGFSYEQYF. The J gene is TRBJ2-7, the V gene TRBV6-5; the match to TRBD1 covers 9 bases. Germline CDR1 reads MNHEY; CDR2 reads SVGAGI. The CDR3 is 16 amino acids. With 2 bases clipped from V and 1 base from J, the junction kept 6 bases outside the gene matches.